Detailed here is one TCR beta chain. The antigen remains undetermined. TCRdb fed the reads into MiXCR, producing one record per CDR3 protein. Of 110,000 to 150,000 distinct CDR3 sequences in the sample, around 30% are singletons; the top ten hold 52%. This entry is derived from a study of T cell repertoires in cytomegalovirus infection. Study-wide context: Recently identified HLA-C-restricted and well-studied HLA-B-restricted CMV epitopes were used.

Germline V lookup: CDR1 LNHDA, CDR2 SQIVND (reference sequence). The V gene lost 7 bases and the J gene lost 2 bases, with 19 bases spanning the gap. CDR3 length equals 16 residues. This receptor was obtained from a human donor in good health (CMV status not recorded). Some clones in this sample may be carry-over from other donors' samples. Sequenced here: CD8+ T cells from cultured PBMCs, sampled from culture after CMV antigen stimulation. V gene TRBV19 combines with J gene TRBJ2-3; D unresolved. The CDR3 DNA is TGTGCCAGTAATATCGGGCCCCTGGGCTCCACAGATACGCAGTATTTT. This gives the protein CASNIGPLGSTDTQYF.